These 28 T cell receptor beta chains came from one sample sequenced in a study of CD4 T cell repertoires in COVID-19 (dated by TCRdb to 2020 to 2022). Libraries came from the immunoSEQ multiplex PCR assay. This immuneACCESS table, as held by TCRdb, lists in-frame sequences with V and J called but not all clones. Of the missing ones, under half trace to an unresolved V gene in checked studies; the others have no known cause. The sample has approximately 75,000 clones on record, 83% of them singletons. The ten most abundant clones make up 0.45% to 0.7% of the sample. The sample's time point label is to be understood as: sample from a COVID-19-recovered individual after infection. The sequencing used CD4+ T cells from peripheral blood, collected after recovery from COVID-19. Every receptor here comes from a human donor who had COVID-19.

This clone was observed a few times. The sample carries other DNA sequences with the same CDR3. The V gene is TRBV4-2, the J gene TRBJ2-2; perhaps TRBD1 as D (5 bases). Germline V gene sequence: CDR1 LGHNA, CDR2 YNFKEQ. This CDR3 has 16 residues. The V and J ends lost 1 base and 4 bases respectively, with 13 bases between them. CDR3: CASSQGGGRTTGELFF. CDR3 nucleotides: TGTGCCAGCAGCCAAGGGGGCGGCCGGACCACCGGGGAGCTGTTTTTT.

The V call is TRBV27, the J call TRBJ1-3, with TRBD1 matching 7 bases. The V gene's germline CDR1 is MNHEY and CDR2 SMNVEV (reference sequence). This CDR3 comprises 14 residues. The junction had 1 base not matched to a gene; V was cut back by 2 bases and J by 3 bases. CDR3 sequence (DNA): TGTGCCAGCAGTTTAGGGACAGTTGGAAACACCATATATTTT. It codes for CASSLGTVGNTIYF.

This clone was seen a single time. The chain couples TRBV7-2 to TRBJ1-2; possibly TRBD1 for D (5 bases). Looked up from germline, CDR1 is SGHTA and CDR2 is FQGNSA. With 7 bases removed from V and 3 bases from J, the gap between germline ends came to 12 bases. This CDR3 region has 13 residues. The CDR3, as DNA: TGTGCCAGCACCCGGGGGATTTACTATGGCTACACCTTC. It codes for CASTRGIYYGYTF.

The chain links TRBV7-6 to TRBJ2-7, with 7 bases fitting TRBD1. V dropped 10 bases and J dropped 2; count of bases not matched to a gene: 17. CDR1 is SGHVS, CDR2 FNYEAQ, per germline. The length of the CDR3 is 16 residues. The DNA of the CDR3 is TGTGCCATTCAGGGGGAGAGTGGCCGACAGGCCTACGAGCAGTACTTC. This codes for CAIQGESGRQAYEQYF.

This clone was found a few times. The V call is TRBV11-3, the J call TRBJ1-1; 12 nucleotides line up with TRBD1. This CDR3 spans 13 amino acids. Germline CDR1 is SGHNT and CDR2 is YENEEA. J was trimmed by 11 bases and V by 1 base; bases with no gene match: 2. The CDR3 region has the DNA TGTGCCAGCAGCTTAGGGGACAGGGGGCAGGCTTTCTTT. It encodes CASSLGDRGQAFF.

The chain recombines TRBV19 with TRBJ1-5; 7 bases line up with TRBD1. In germline, CDR1 is LNHDA, CDR2 SQIVND (reference sequence). The length of the CDR3 is 16 residues. The trim removed 6 bases at V and 1 base at J, leaving 9 bases unmatched. The CDR3 nucleotides are TGTGCCAGTAGAATGAGGGGGCAGCAGAGCAATCAGCCCCAGCATTTT. Translated: CASRMRGQQSNQPQHF.

This clone has just one count. The gene calls are TRBV7-8 and TRBJ2-5, with D perhaps matching TRBD1 or TRBD2 (5 bases each). The V gene's germline CDR1 is SGHVS and CDR2 FQNEAQ. V shed 3 bases and J shed 5 bases, with 10 bases lying between them. CDR3 length equals 13 residues. This chain's CDR3 is CASSLEGTETQYF. The CDR3 bases are TGTGCCAGCAGCTTGGAAGGGACGGAGACCCAGTACTTC.

The V gene is TRBV5-1, the J gene TRBJ2-7; tentative D call: TRBD1 (6 bases). V was pared by 0 bases and J by 6 bases, with 13 bases between. Germline V gene lookup returns CDR1 SGHRS and CDR2 YFSETQ. The CDR3 runs 14 residues. The CDR3 spells CASSLDRVEAEQYF. CDR3 in DNA: TGCGCCAGCAGCTTGGACAGGGTGGAGGCCGAGCAGTACTTC.

The chain couples TRBV11-2 to TRBJ2-5, with 8 bases aligning to TRBD2. The CDR3 consists of 15 residues. Trimming took 4 bases from V and 8 from J; bases not matched to a gene: 12. CDR1 SGHAT and CDR2 FQNNGV come from the germline V gene. CDR3 loop: CASSSPASGGLTQYF. CDR3 bases: TGTGCCAGCAGCTCCCCAGCAAGCGGGGGCCTTACCCAGTACTTC.

The rearrangement uses TRBV18 and TRBJ2-1, with 10 bases matching TRBD1. Germline V gene sequence: CDR1 KGHSH, CDR2 LQKENI. V lost 6 bases, J lost 3 bases, and 5 bases stayed unmatched. The CDR3 spans 15 residues. The CDR3 region is CASSADRGNYNEQFF. The CDR3 nucleotides read TGTGCCAGCTCTGCGGACAGGGGGAACTACAATGAGCAGTTCTTC.

The V gene is TRBV5-4, the J gene TRBJ1-6; D not resolved. The V end was cut by 1 base, the J end by 6 bases, with 8 bases between. The germline gives CDR1 SGHNT, CDR2 YYREEE (reference sequence). This CDR3 contains 14 residues. The chain's CDR3 is CASSLWGTNSPLHF. The CDR3 DNA follows: TGTGCCAGCAGCTTGTGGGGAACTAATTCACCCCTCCACTTT.

The chain combines TRBV5-1 with TRBJ2-7; weak D call: TRBD1 (7 bases). CDR1 is SGHRS, CDR2 YFSETQ, per germline. V gave up 0 bases and J gave up 3 bases, with 13 bases separating them. CDR3 length: 15 residues. The CDR3 here is CASSLDGGGIYEQYF. The DNA for the CDR3 is TGCGCCAGCAGCTTGGATGGAGGGGGCATCTACGAGCAGTACTTC. The whole variable domain, remainder taken from reference TRBV5-1 and TRBJ2-7, is KAGVTQTPRYLIKTRGQQVTLSCSPISGHRSVSWYQQTPGQGLQFLFEYFSETQRNKGNFPGRFSGRQFSNSRSEMNVSTLELGDSALYLCASSLDGGGIYEQYFGPGTRLTVT.

This chain connects TRBV2 to TRBJ1-3; no definite D call. CDR1 and CDR2 from the germline V gene are SNHLY and FYNNEI. CDR3 length: 12 amino acids. Between the trimmed V and J ends, which lost 4 bases and 7 bases, there was a span of 8 bases. CDR3 sequence: CASSVSQNTIYF. The CDR3 DNA sequence: TGTGCCAGCAGTGTTAGTCAGAACACCATATATTTT.

This chain uses TRBV6-1 with TRBJ2-1; no reliable D call. The germline gives CDR1 MNHNS, CDR2 SASEGT. This CDR3 is 14 amino acids long. Deletions cut 3 bases from V and 4 bases from J, with 10 bases between. As DNA, the CDR3 is TGTGCCAGCAGTGAGCGAAACTCGTACAATGAGCAGTTCTTC. Protein: CASSERNSYNEQFF.

The chain employs TRBV5-1 and TRBJ2-5, with D tentatively TRBD2 (6 bases). V dropped 4 bases and J dropped 2 bases, with 15 bases sitting between them. This CDR3 has 15 residues. Germline V CDR1 and CDR2: SGHRS, YFSETQ. The CDR3 DNA reads as TGCGCCAGCAGCGAAAGGACTATTACACAAGAGACCCAGTACTTC. It is translated as CASSERTITQETQYF.

The rearrangement uses TRBV5-5 and TRBJ2-3; weak D call: TRBD2 (5 bases). CDR1 is SGHKS, CDR2 YYEKEE, per germline (reference sequence). Trimming took off 2 bases at V and 2 bases at J, with 12 bases between the two ends. This CDR3 spans 15 amino acids. The CDR3 region is CASSFGVSLTDTQYF. CDR3 DNA: TGTGCCAGCAGCTTCGGGGTATCCCTCACAGATACGCAGTATTTT.

V usage is TRBV27 and J usage is TRBJ2-3, with 11 bases identical to TRBD2. The CDR3 contains 16 residues. Per the germline V gene, CDR1 is MNHEY and CDR2 is SMNVEV (reference sequence). J gave up 1 base and V 3 bases, and 3 bases lay outside the gene matches. CDR3 sequence reads: CASSFLAGGGTDTQYF. CDR3 sequence (DNA): TGTGCCAGCAGTTTTTTAGCGGGAGGGGGCACAGATACGCAGTATTTT.

This clone was seen only a few times. The rearrangement joins TRBV5-5 to TRBJ1-5, with D hard to call. Germline CDR1 is SGHKS and CDR2 is YYEKEE (reference sequence). This CDR3 has 13 amino acids. V was clipped by 3 bases and J by 5 bases, with 9 bases between them. The CDR3 loop reads CASSWTGDQPQHF. As DNA, the CDR3 is TGTGCCAGCAGCTGGACCGGGGATCAGCCCCAGCATTTT.

J is TRBJ1-2 and V is TRBV27; possible D gene TRBD1, 5 bases. Trimming removed 6 bases at V and 4 bases at J, with 12 bases between. The CDR3 length is 13 residues. Germline V gene sequence: CDR1 MNHEY, CDR2 SMNVEV (reference sequence). The CDR3 bases are TGTGCCAGCAGGTTAACAGGCGCCTATGGCTACACCTTC. Translation gives CASRLTGAYGYTF.

As regards this clone: This same CDR3 is encoded by further DNA sequences in the sample. The chain combines TRBV6-5 with TRBJ2-3; 9 bases agree with TRBD1. The V segment lost 6 bases and the J segment 3 bases; nucleotides outside the gene matches: 4. The CDR3 contains 14 residues. Per the germline V gene, CDR1 is MNHEY and CDR2 is SVGAGI. CDR3 amino acids: CASSRDRETDTQYF. The DNA of the CDR3 is TGTGCCAGCAGCCGGGACAGGGAGACAGATACGCAGTATTTT.

This clone has a handful of counts. The chain uses TRBV6-5 and TRBJ1-2, with D unclear. The germline V gene has CDR1 MNHEY and CDR2 SVGAGI. V was clipped by 6 bases and J by 4 bases, with 12 bases between them. The CDR3 runs 13 residues. The CDR3 nucleotides read TGTGCCAGCAGGACCGGGTCCTCCTATGGCTACACCTTC. It codes for CASRTGSSYGYTF.

The rearrangement joins TRBV6-5 to TRBJ2-2, with TRBD2 as a possible D gene (6 bases). With 2 bases removed from V and 5 bases from J, the gap between germline ends came to 9 bases. Germline loops: CDR1 MNHEY, CDR2 SVGAGI. The CDR3 is 14 amino acids. The CDR3 sequence is CASSYRGGTGELFF. The DNA of the CDR3 is TGTGCCAGCAGTTACAGGGGAGGAACCGGGGAGCTGTTTTTT.

This chain links TRBV5-1 with TRBJ2-3, with TRBD2 identical over 10 bases. From germline, CDR1 is SGHRS and CDR2 YFSETQ. CDR3 length: 15 residues. J was trimmed by 5 bases and V by 3 bases; bases with no gene match: 6. CDR3 DNA: TGCGCCAGCAGCTCCGAGCGGGGGGGCGTAGATACGCAGTATTTT. Residues: CASSSERGGVDTQYF. The whole variable domain, filled in from reference TRBV5-1 and TRBJ2-3, reads KAGVTQTPRYLIKTRGQQVTLSCSPISGHRSVSWYQQTPGQGLQFLFEYFSETQRNKGNFPGRFSGRQFSNSRSEMNVSTLELGDSALYLCASSSERGGVDTQYFGPGTRLTVL.

The V call is TRBV5-1, the J call TRBJ2-2; D not certain. Trimming stripped 0 bases from V and 2 bases from J, with 8 bases between. The CDR3 extends over 15 amino acids. Germline lookup yields CDR1 SGHRS and CDR2 YFSETQ. The CDR3 nucleotides are TGCGCCAGCAGCTTGGATGTCACCAACACCGGGGAGCTGTTTTTT. Translated: CASSLDVTNTGELFF.

The chain has TRBV27 and TRBJ1-2, with TRBD1 as a possible D gene (5 bases). V was cut by 3 bases and J by 6 bases, with 11 bases left in between. This CDR3 comprises 13 residues. Germline V CDR1 and CDR2: MNHEY, SMNVEV (reference sequence). The CDR3 reads CASSFSGGNGYTF. In DNA form, the CDR3 reads TGTGCCAGCAGTTTCTCGGGGGGAAATGGCTACACCTTC.

The sample holds a few counts of this clone. This chain joins TRBV7-8 and TRBJ1-5; 7 nucleotides line up with TRBD1. The J segment lost 1 base and the V segment lost 8 bases, leaving 2 bases of the junction unmatched. The CDR3 is made up of 13 amino acids. Germline V gene sequence: CDR1 SGHVS, CDR2 FQNEAQ. The chain's CDR3 is CASAGGSNQPQHF. CDR3 nucleotide sequence: TGTGCCAGCGCAGGGGGGAGCAATCAGCCCCAGCATTTT.

The chain is built from TRBV27 and TRBJ1-4, with D perhaps TRBD1 (6 bases). The CDR3 is 12 amino acids. The V gene lost 9 bases and the J gene lost 8 bases, with 13 bases spanning the gap. CDR1 is MNHEY and CDR2 is SMNVEV in the germline V gene (reference sequence). The CDR3: CASAGDGEKLFF. The CDR3 DNA follows: TGTGCCAGTGCAGGGGACGGGGAAAAACTGTTTTTT.

This chain joins TRBV19 and TRBJ2-2; TRBD2 aligns across 9 bases. The junction had 6 bases not matched to a gene; V was cut back by 5 bases and J by 5 bases. Germline loops: CDR1 LNHDA, CDR2 SQIVND (reference sequence). The CDR3 contains 15 residues. In DNA, the CDR3 is TGTGCCAGTAGTCCCGCGGGAGGGTGGACCGGGGAGCTGTTTTTT. It codes for CASSPAGGWTGELFF.